This T cell receptor (beta chain) derives from a study of blood T cell repertoires in COVID-19. At the level of the study: Samples taken during acute and convalescent COVID-19 were collected in the United States, Italy and Spain.

J was trimmed by 2 bases and V by 1 base; bases with no gene match: 1. Germline V gene sequence: CDR1 SGHVS, CDR2 FNYEAQ. The CDR3 consists of 16 residues. How the authors handled the data: Estimation of nucleated cell counts relied on the amplification of reference gene primers. Here immunoSEQ multiplex PCR was the method, and the copy in TCRdb shows in-frame clones only, minus some. The V and J calls and the clone size are those of that table, but D and trimming were determined from the DNA. Of some 110,000 clones listed, approximately 85% are singletons. Sequenced input: peripheral blood. This rearrangement joins TRBV7-6 to TRBJ2-6, with 8 bases aligning to TRBD1. The TCR comes from a man aged 40-55 years with acute or convalescent COVID-19. Here the CDR3 reads CASSLGQGTGANVLTF. DNA of the CDR3: TGTGCCAGCAGCTTAGGACAGGGGACTGGGGCCAACGTCCTGACTTTC.